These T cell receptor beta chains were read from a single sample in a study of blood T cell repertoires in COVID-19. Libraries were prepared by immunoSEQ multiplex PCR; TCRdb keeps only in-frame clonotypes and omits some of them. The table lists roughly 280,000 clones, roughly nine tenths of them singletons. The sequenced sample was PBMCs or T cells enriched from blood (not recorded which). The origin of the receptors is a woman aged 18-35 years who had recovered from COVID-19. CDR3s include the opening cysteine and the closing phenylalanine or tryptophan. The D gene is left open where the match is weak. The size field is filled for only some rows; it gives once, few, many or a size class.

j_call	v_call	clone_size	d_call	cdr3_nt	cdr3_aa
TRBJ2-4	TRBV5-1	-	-	TGCGCCAGCAGCTTGGCCGCAGAACTAGGGCCCAAAAACATTCAGTACTTC	CASSLAAELGPKNIQYF
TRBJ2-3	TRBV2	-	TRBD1	TGTGCCAGCAGTCCGGGACAGGGAAGCACAGATACGCAGTATTTT	CASSPGQGSTDTQYF
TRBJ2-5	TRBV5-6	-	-	TGTGCCAGCAGCTTGACGGAGGGGGGGTACCAAGAGACCCAGTACTTC	CASSLTEGGYQETQYF
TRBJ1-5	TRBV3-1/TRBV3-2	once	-	TGTGCCAGCAGCCCCGGGGGTGGCAATCAGCCCCAGCATTTT	CASSPGGGNQPQHF
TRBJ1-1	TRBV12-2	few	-	TGTGCAAGTCGCTTAGCGCGACAGGGGGATTTGGAAGCTTTCTTT	CASRLARQGDLEAFF
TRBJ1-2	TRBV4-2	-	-	TGTGCCAGCAGCCAAGAGCCAGGGCAGAACTATGGCTACACCTTC	CASSQEPGQNYGYTF
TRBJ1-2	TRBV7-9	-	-	TGTGCCAGTAGTTCGGAGGGGTCCTATGGCTACACCTTC	CASSSEGSYGYTF
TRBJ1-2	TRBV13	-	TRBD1	TGTGCCAGCAGCTTAGGACAGGGGAACTATGGCTACACCTTC	CASSLGQGNYGYTF
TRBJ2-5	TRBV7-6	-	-	TGTGCCAGCACCATCCAAGAGACCCAGTACTTC	CASTIQETQYF
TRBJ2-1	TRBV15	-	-	TGTGCCACCAGCAGAGATGGTACAGGGAGGGGGTACAATGAGCAGTTCTTC	CATSRDGTGRGYNEQFF
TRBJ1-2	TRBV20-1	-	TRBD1	TGCAGTGACGGACAGGGGGTCGGCTACACCTTC	CSDGQGVGYTF
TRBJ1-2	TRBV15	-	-	TGTGCCACCAGCAGAGATGAGGGCGGGGGCGTCTATGGCTACACCTTC	CATSRDEGGGVYGYTF
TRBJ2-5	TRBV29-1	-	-	TGCAGCGCGCGCCGCCGCGGCGGCCCCCTCCAAGAGACCCAGTACTTC	CSARRRGGPLQETQYF
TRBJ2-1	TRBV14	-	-	TGTGCCAGCAGCCAAGATCGAGGTTATGAGCAGTTCTTC	CASSQDRGYEQFF
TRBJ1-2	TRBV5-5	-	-	TGTGCCAGCAGCTTGGTTTCTGGCAGTGATAACTATGGCTACACCTTC	CASSLVSGSDNYGYTF
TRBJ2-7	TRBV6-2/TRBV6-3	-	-	TGTGCCAGCAGTCGACCCCCGGGACTCGCCTACGAGCAGTACTTC	CASSRPPGLAYEQYF
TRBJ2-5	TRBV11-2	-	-	TGTGCCAGCAGCAGGTGGGGCCCAAGGGTCCAAGAGACCCAGTACTTC	CASSRWGPRVQETQYF
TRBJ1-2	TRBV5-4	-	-	TGTGCCAGCAGCCCGCGAGGGGGAACGTGGGGCTACACCTTC	CASSPRGGTWGYTF
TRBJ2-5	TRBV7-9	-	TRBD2	TGTGCCAGCAGCTTACCGGCGGGAGGGGAGACCCAGTACTTC	CASSLPAGGETQYF
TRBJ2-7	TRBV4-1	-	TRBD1	TGCGCCAGCAGCCTCGGGACAGGGATCTACGAGCAGTACTTC	CASSLGTGIYEQYF
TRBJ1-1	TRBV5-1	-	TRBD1	TGCGCCAGCCGAGAGACAGGGACAAACACTGAAGCTTTCTTT	CASRETGTNTEAFF
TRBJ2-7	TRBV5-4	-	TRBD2	TGTGCCAGCAGCTTGGCCCGGAAGCGGGGGGCGGGGGAGCAGTACTTC	CASSLARKRGAGEQYF
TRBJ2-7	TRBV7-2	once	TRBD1	TGTGCCAGCAGCATAGGACAGGCGAGGGAGCAGTACTTC	CASSIGQAREQYF
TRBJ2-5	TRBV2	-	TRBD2	TGTGCCAGCAGCCCGGGGGGGCAAGAGACCCAGTACTTC	CASSPGGQETQYF
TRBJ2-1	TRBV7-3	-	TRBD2	TGTGCCAGCAGTCCGACTAGCGGGGGGGCCAATGAGCAGTTCTTC	CASSPTSGGANEQFF
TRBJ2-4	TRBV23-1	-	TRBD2	TGCGCCAGCAGTCGAAGAAGCGGGGGAGTCAAAAACATTCAGTACTTC	CASSRRSGGVKNIQYF
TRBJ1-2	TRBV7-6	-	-	TGTGCCAGCAGCTCGACAGTTAACTATGGCTACACCTTC	CASSSTVNYGYTF
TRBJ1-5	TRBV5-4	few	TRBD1	TGTGCCAGCAGCGAAGGACAGGGCAATCAGCCCCAGCATTTT	CASSEGQGNQPQHF
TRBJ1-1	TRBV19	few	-	TGTGCCAGTAGTCCCGTTTTGGGGGGCACTGAAGCTTTCTTT	CASSPVLGGTEAFF
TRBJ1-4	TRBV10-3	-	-	TGTGCCATCAGTGAGTCGTCAGGGTTTAATGAAAAACTGTTTTTT	CAISESSGFNEKLFF
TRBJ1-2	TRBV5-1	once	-	TGCGCCAGCAGCCGGGGAGATAACTATGGCTACACCTTC	CASSRGDNYGYTF
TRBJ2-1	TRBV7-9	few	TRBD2	TGTGCCAGCAGCCCTAACCCTAGCGGGGGGGCTGTTTTTGAGCAGTTCTTC	CASSPNPSGGAVFEQFF
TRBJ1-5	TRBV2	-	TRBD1	TGTGCCAGCAGTGAAGCGCGCCAGGGGGCCCAGCATTTT	CASSEARQGAQHF
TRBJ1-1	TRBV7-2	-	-	TGTGCCAGCAGCTTGCCAGGGGTATTCACTGAAGCTTTCTTT	CASSLPGVFTEAFF
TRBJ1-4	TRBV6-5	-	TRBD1	TGTGCCAGCAGTTACAGTTGGACAGGGTCAAGTGAAAAACTGTTTTTT	CASSYSWTGSSEKLFF
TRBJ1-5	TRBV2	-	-	TGTGCCAGCACCCCAGGACAGTATAGCAATCAGCCCCAGCATTTT	CASTPGQYSNQPQHF
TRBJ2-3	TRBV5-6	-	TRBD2	TGTGCCAGCAGCGCCCGAGGGGCGGGGGGGCGCGTAGATACGCAGTATTTT	CASSARGAGGRVDTQYF
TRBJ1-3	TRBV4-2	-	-	TGTGCCAGCAGCCAAGATCGTAGCTCTGGAAACACCATATATTTT	CASSQDRSSGNTIYF
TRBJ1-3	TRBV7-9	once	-	TGTGCCAGCAGCTTTTCGACAGAGGGAAACACCATATATTTT	CASSFSTEGNTIYF
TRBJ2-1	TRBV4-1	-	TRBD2	TGCGCCAGCAGCCAAGTAGCGGGGGGAGACAATGAGCAGTTCTTC	CASSQVAGGDNEQFF
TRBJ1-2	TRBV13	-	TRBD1	TGTGCCAGCAGCTTAGTAGGGACAGCCGGCTACACCTTC	CASSLVGTAGYTF
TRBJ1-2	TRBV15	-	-	TGTGCCACCAGAGCAGGGGTCAACTATGGCTACACCTTC	CATRAGVNYGYTF
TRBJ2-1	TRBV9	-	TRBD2	TGTGCCAGCAGCGTAGAGGGACTAGCGGGATACAATGAGCAGTTCTTC	CASSVEGLAGYNEQFF
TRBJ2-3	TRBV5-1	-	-	TGCGCCAGCAGCCCCGTGGACAGCCCTGGCACAGATACGCAGTATTTT	CASSPVDSPGTDTQYF
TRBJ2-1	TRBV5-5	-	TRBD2	TGTGCCAGCAGCTACCTTACTAGCGTCACCTACAATGAGCAGTTCTTC	CASSYLTSVTYNEQFF
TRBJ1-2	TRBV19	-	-	TGTGCCAGTCTTCAGGCGGGCTATGGCTACACCTTC	CASLQAGYGYTF
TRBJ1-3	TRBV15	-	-	TGTGCCACCAGCAGAGATCAGGGGATCTCTGGAAACACCATATATTTT	CATSRDQGISGNTIYF
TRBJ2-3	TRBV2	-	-	TGTGTTTCGGGGGATACGCAGTATTTT	CVSGDTQYF
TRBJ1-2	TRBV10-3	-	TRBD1	TGTGCCATCAGTGGGACAGGGATATTCTATGGCTACACCTTC	CAISGTGIFYGYTF
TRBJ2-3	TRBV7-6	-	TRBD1	TGTGCCAGCACCCGGTCAGGGGGTACAGATACGCAGTATTTT	CASTRSGGTDTQYF
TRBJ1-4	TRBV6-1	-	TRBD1	TGTGCCAGCAGTGAGACAGGGTGGGATGAAAAACTGTTTTTT	CASSETGWDEKLFF
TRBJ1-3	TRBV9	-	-	TGTGCCAGCAGCGTAAACAACAGGGAAGACACCATATATTTT	CASSVNNREDTIYF
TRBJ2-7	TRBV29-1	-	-	TGCAGCGTTGAAGGAAGACCGGGATCCACCTACGAGCAGTACTTC	CSVEGRPGSTYEQYF
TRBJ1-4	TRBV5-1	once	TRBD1	TGCGCCAGCAGCTTGGGTGGGACAGCTAATGAAAAACTGTTTTTT	CASSLGGTANEKLFF
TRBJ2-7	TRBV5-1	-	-	TGCGCCAGCAGCTTTAGGGGTCCGTACGAGCAGTACTTC	CASSFRGPYEQYF
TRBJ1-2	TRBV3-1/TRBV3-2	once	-	TGTGCCAGCAGCCTCGACAGGCACTATGGCTACACCTTC	CASSLDRHYGYTF